This is a list of T cell receptor beta chains from one sample in a study of T cell responses to AZD1222 COVID-19 vaccine. Profiling relied on immunoSEQ multiplex PCR, and the TCRdb table lists in-frame clones only, not all of them. The sample consists of 50,000 to 70,000 clones, roughly nine tenths of them appearing once. The input for sequencing was peripheral blood, taken 28 days after the second AZD1222 dose. The source is an adult who received the AZD1222 COVID-19 vaccine. Each CDR3 is given with its conserved first and last residue. The D gene is left open where the match is weak.

len	j_gene	v_gene	d_gene	CDR3nt	CDR3aa
10	TRBJ2-7	TRBV20-1	-	TGCAGTGCTCTCAACTACGAGCAGTACTTC	CSALNYEQYF
16	TRBJ1-5	TRBV7-9	TRBD1	TGTGCCAGCAGCTTAGAAGGGGGCGGGCGAAGTCAGCCCCAGCATTTT	CASSLEGGGRSQPQHF
16	TRBJ1-3	TRBV7-8	-	TGTGCCAGCAGCTTAAGCAGGGTTCCCTCTGGAAACACCATATATTTT	CASSLSRVPSGNTIYF
16	TRBJ2-1	TRBV10-3	TRBD2	TGTGCCATCAGTGATTCGGGACTAGCGGGAAACAATGAGCAGTTCTTC	CAISDSGLAGNNEQFF
13	TRBJ2-7	TRBV18	-	TGTGCCAGCTCACCTTCGGGGTTCTACGAGCAGTACTTC	CASSPSGFYEQYF
13	TRBJ1-1	TRBV2	-	TGTGCCAGCAGCGCCGACACGAACACTGAAGCTTTCTTT	CASSADTNTEAFF
15	TRBJ2-2	TRBV7-8	-	TGTGCCAGCGGAAAGGGGCTAGCCGACACCGGGGAGCTGTTTTTT	CASGKGLADTGELFF
17	TRBJ2-7	TRBV7-9	TRBD2	TGTGCCAGCAGCCTAAGGGCCGGACTAGCGGGGGCCTACGAGCAGTACTTC	CASSLRAGLAGAYEQYF
11	TRBJ2-1	TRBV7-8	-	TGTGCCAGCAGTTCAGGGGATGAGCAGTTCTTC	CASSSGDEQFF
15	TRBJ2-7	TRBV6-5	TRBD1	TGTGCCAGCAAAATACAGGGGTCCTTCTCCTACGAGCAGTACTTC	CASKIQGSFSYEQYF